These 14 T cell receptor beta chains originate from one sample sequenced in a study of CD8 T cells in ankylosing spondylitis. TCRdb processed the 5' RACE reads anew with MiXCR; each CDR3 protein has one entry. In the table there are roughly 180,000 distinct CDR3 sequences, around 8.9% of which are singletons. Specimen: blood, either unsorted or a sorted T cell fraction (not recorded which). Every receptor here comes from a female donor with ankylosing spondylitis or in good health (not recorded which).

The gene calls are TRBV7-6 and TRBJ2-1; D call uncertain. Trimming shortened V by 3 bases and J by 8 bases, and 8 bases separated the two germline ends. The CDR3 length is 12 residues. Germline V gives CDR1 SGHVS, CDR2 FNYEAQ. Here the CDR3 DNA reads TGTGCCAGCAGCTTTCTCTGGGATGAGCAGTTCTTC. Encoded protein: CASSFLWDEQFF. The full variable domain, rest sourced from reference TRBV7-6 and TRBJ2-1, is GAGVSQSPRYKVTKRGQDVALRCDPISGHVSLYWYRQALGQGPEFLTYFNYEAQQDKSGLPNDRFSAERPEGSISTLTIQRTEQRDSAMYRCASSFLWDEQFFGPGTRLTVL.

V and J are TRBV2 and TRBJ1-5, with TRBD1 as a possible D gene (6 bases). The CDR3 has 17 amino acids. V lost 7 bases and J lost 3, with 22 bases in between. Per germline, CDR1 SNHLY and CDR2 FYNNEI. In DNA, the CDR3 is TGTGCCAGCACTCTAAAAGGGGGGGGCAGGACCAATCAGCCCCAGCATTTT. Its protein is CASTLKGGGRTNQPQHF.

The chain recombines TRBV9 with TRBJ2-2; 11 bases align to TRBD1. Germline values: CDR1 SGDLS, CDR2 YYNGEE. With V trimmed by 3 bases and J by 4 bases, 5 bases remained unmatched. The CDR3 runs to 16 residues. The CDR3 reads CASSAGTGGTTGELFF. In nucleotides, the CDR3 is TGTGCCAGCAGCGCCGGGACAGGGGGTACCACCGGGGAGCTGTTTTTT.

This chain joins TRBV12-5 and TRBJ1-4; the D gene is possibly TRBD1 (5 bases). The germline V and J ends were trimmed by 5 bases and 8 bases, with 9 bases remaining between them. The CDR3 has 12 amino acids. Germline V CDR1 and CDR2: LGHNT, FRNRAP. CDR3 nucleotide sequence: TGTGCTAGTGGTCCTAAGGGGGAAAAACTGTTTTTT. As protein: CASGPKGEKLFF.

This chain links TRBV20-1 with TRBJ2-2; the D call may be TRBD1 or TRBD2 (5 bases each). Germline V gene data show CDR1 as DFQATT and CDR2 as SNEGSKA (reference sequence). The CDR3 sequence is 14 residues long. Trimming took 4 bases from V and 6 from J, leaving 15 bases between them. CDR3 DNA sequence: TGCAGTGCTACAGGGACGGGACCAGCCGGGGAGCTGTTTTTT. Its protein is CSATGTGPAGELFF.

V and J are TRBV6-2 or TRBV6-3 and TRBJ2-7, with TRBD1 matching over 7 bases. Germline CDR1 MNHEY, CDR2 SVGEGT. The length of the CDR3 is 15 residues. V lost 1 base and J lost 3; bases outside the gene matches: 6. The CDR3 coding sequence is TGTGCCAGCAGTTACTTTCCCGGGACAGTCTACGAGCAGTACTTC. Protein: CASSYFPGTVYEQYF.

This clonotype was counted ten times or more. The V gene is TRBV27, the J gene TRBJ1-5, with D unresolved. Trimming stripped 5 bases from V and 5 bases from J, with 10 bases between. CDR1 and CDR2 from the germline V gene are MNHEY and SMNVEV (reference sequence). The CDR3 runs 13 residues. In DNA form, the CDR3 reads TGTGCCAGCAGTGCCGCAACTTATCAGCCCCAGCATTTT. Protein product: CASSAATYQPQHF.

The rearrangement uses TRBV9 and TRBJ1-2; D perhaps matches TRBD1 (5 bases). Germline CDR1 SGDLS, CDR2 YYNGEE. There are 14 residues in the CDR3. The germline V and J ends were trimmed by 5 bases and 4 bases, with 15 bases remaining between them. The CDR3 DNA follows: TGTGCCAGCAGTCCCAGCGGGACGGCCTATGGCTACACCTTC. It yields the protein CASSPSGTAYGYTF.

This clonotype has more than one count but fewer than ten. V usage is TRBV19 and J usage is TRBJ2-1, with 10 bases that match TRBD2. The CDR3 is 15 residues long. From germline, CDR1 is LNHDA and CDR2 SQIVND (reference sequence). The V segment lost 5 bases and the J segment 10 bases; nucleotides outside the gene matches: 11. This chain's CDR3 is CASSLGLARGEEQFF. DNA for the CDR3: TGTGCCAGTAGTTTGGGACTAGCGCGGGGGGAGGAGCAGTTCTTC.

This rearrangement joins TRBV6-6 to TRBJ2-2, with 9 bases that match TRBD1. CDR1 is MNHNY and CDR2 is SVGAGI in the germline V gene (reference sequence). With V trimmed by 2 bases and J by 8 bases, 9 bases remained unmatched. The CDR3 sequence is 16 residues long. CDR3 amino acids: CASSYTSRDREGELFF. In DNA form, the CDR3 reads TGTGCCAGCAGTTACACGTCCCGGGACAGGGAAGGGGAGCTGTTTTTT.

This clonotype has at least ten counts. As DNA, the CDR3 is TGTGCCAGCAGCTTCCTACAGGGCTACCTCTACGAGCAGTACTTC. This sequence encodes CASSFLQGYLYEQYF. The chain recombines TRBV7-2 with TRBJ2-7; D is possibly TRBD1 (6 bases). CDR3 length equals 15 residues. V was cut by 3 bases and J by 3 bases, with 15 bases left in between. Germline CDR1 SGHTA, CDR2 FQGNSA. The full variable domain, its missing parts supplied by reference TRBV7-2 and TRBJ2-7, is GAGVSQSPSNKVTEKGKDVELRCDPISGHTALYWYRQSLGQGLEFLIYFQGNSAPDKSGLPSDRFSAERTGGSVSTLTIQRTQQEDSAVYLCASSFLQGYLYEQYFGPGTRLTVT.

This clonotype has more than one count but fewer than ten. The V gene is TRBV27, the J gene TRBJ2-3, with a possible D match to TRBD1 (6 bases). The V end was cut by 3 bases, the J end by 7 bases, with 17 bases between. This CDR3 contains 15 residues. Germline CDR1 is MNHEY and CDR2 is SMNVEV (reference sequence). Here the CDR3 reads CASSLTRTVRNTQYF. The CDR3 bases are TGTGCCAGCAGTTTGACCCGGACAGTTAGGAATACGCAGTATTTT.

This clonotype was counted only a few times. CDR3 in amino acids: CASSVSGSDNEQFF. In DNA form, the CDR3 reads TGTGCCAGCAGCGTTAGCGGGAGTGACAATGAGCAGTTCTTC. This chain uses TRBV9 with TRBJ2-1; 9 bases line up with TRBD2. There are 14 residues in the CDR3. The V and J ends lost 2 bases and 5 bases, in that order; junction bases with no gene match: 2. The V gene's germline CDR1 is SGDLS and CDR2 YYNGEE.

This clonotype has ten or more counts. The chain is built from TRBV9 and TRBJ2-1; D assignment may be TRBD1 or TRBD2 (5 bases each). The CDR3 is made up of 15 amino acids. Deletions cut 0 bases from V and 7 bases from J, with 14 bases between. CDR1 and CDR2 (germline): SGDLS, YYNGEE. The CDR3, as DNA: TGTGCCAGCAGCGTAGTCTCTGGGGGACGGAATGAGCAGTTCTTC. Amino acids: CASSVVSGGRNEQFF.